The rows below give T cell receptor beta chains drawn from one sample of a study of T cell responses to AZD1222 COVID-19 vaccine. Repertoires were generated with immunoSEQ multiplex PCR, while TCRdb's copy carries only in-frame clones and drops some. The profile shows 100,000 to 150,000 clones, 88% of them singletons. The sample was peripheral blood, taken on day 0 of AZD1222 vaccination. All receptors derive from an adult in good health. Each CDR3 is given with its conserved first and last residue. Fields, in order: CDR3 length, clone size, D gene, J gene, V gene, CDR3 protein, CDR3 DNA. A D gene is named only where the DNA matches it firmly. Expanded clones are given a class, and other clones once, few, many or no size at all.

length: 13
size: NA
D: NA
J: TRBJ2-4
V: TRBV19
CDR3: CASSIEGGNIQYF
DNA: TGTGCCAGTAGTATAGAGGGGGGAAACATTCAGTACTTC

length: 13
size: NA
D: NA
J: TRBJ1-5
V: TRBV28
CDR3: CASSLVGNQPQHF
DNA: TGTGCCAGCAGTTTAGTCGGGAATCAGCCCCAGCATTTT

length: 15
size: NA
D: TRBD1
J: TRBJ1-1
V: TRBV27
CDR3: CASSSTGTGRTEAFF
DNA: TGTGCCAGCAGTTCTACCGGGACAGGGCGCACTGAAGCTTTCTTT

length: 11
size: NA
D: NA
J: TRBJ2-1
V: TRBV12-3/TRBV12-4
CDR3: CASRALGEQFF
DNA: TGTGCCTCCCGGGCCCTTGGAGAGCAGTTCTTC

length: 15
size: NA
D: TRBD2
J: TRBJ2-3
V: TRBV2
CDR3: CASGRPLAGTDTQYF
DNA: TGTGCCAGCGGTAGGCCGCTAGCGGGCACAGATACGCAGTATTTT

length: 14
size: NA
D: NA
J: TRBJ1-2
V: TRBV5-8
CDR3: CASSLWRQAAGYTF
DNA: TGTGCCAGCAGCTTGTGGCGACAAGCGGCTGGCTACACCTTC

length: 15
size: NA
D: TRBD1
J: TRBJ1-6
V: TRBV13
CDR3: CASSPGTGVNSPLHF
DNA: TGTGCCAGCAGCCCAGGGACAGGGGTCAATTCACCCCTCCACTTT

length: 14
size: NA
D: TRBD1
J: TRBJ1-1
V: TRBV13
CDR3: CASSLGQVHTEAFF
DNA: TGTGCCAGCAGCCTTGGACAGGTACACACTGAAGCTTTCTTT

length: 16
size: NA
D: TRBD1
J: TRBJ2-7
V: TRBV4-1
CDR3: CASSQDKGQGRYEQYF
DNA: TGCGCCAGCAGCCAAGATAAGGGACAGGGAAGATACGAGCAGTACTTC

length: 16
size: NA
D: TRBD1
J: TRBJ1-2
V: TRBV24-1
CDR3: CATSDWGDRGGYGYTF
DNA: TGTGCCACCAGTGATTGGGGGGACAGGGGAGGCTATGGCTACACCTTC

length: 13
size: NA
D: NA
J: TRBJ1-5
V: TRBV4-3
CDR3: CASSQERTDAQHF
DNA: TGCGCCAGCAGCCAAGAAAGGACAGACGCCCAGCATTTT

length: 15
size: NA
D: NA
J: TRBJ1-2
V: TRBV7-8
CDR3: CASSLGPGLTHGYTF
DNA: TGTGCCAGCAGCTTAGGACCGGGCCTAACTCATGGCTACACCTTC

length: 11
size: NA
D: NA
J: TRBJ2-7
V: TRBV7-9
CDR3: CASSLTYEQYF
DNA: TGTGCCAGCAGCCTCACCTACGAGCAGTACTTC

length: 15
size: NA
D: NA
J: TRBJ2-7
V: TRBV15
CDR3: CATSRDGAFNYEQYF
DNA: TGTGCCACCAGCAGAGATGGGGCGTTCAATTACGAGCAGTACTTC

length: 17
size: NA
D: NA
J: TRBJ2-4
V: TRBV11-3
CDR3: CASSSGLSTAGKNIQYF
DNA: TGTGCCAGCAGCTCTGGGTTGTCGACCGCGGGGAAAAACATTCAGTACTTC

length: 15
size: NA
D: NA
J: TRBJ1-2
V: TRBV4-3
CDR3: CASSQDGGASYGYTF
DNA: TGCGCCAGCAGCCAAGATGGGGGGGCGAGTTATGGCTACACCTTC

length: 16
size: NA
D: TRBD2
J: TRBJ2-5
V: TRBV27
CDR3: CASSFGTSGGRETQYF
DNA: TGTGCCAGCAGTTTTGGGACTAGCGGGGGGAGAGAGACCCAGTACTTC

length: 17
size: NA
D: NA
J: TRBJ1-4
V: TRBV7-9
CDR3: CASSPGTLVTFNEKLFF
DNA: TGTGCCAGCAGCCCCGGGACCCTCGTTACCTTTAATGAAAAACTGTTTTTT

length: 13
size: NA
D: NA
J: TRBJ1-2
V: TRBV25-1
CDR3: CASSERGRDDYTF
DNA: TGTGCCAGCAGTGAACGGGGCAGGGATGACTACACCTTC

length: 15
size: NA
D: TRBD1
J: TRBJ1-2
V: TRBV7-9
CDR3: CASSLAGQENYGYTF
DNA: TGTGCCAGCAGCTTAGCGGGACAGGAGAACTATGGCTACACCTTC

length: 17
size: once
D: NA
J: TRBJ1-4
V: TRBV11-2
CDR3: CASRPIRGGRANEKLFF
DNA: TGTGCCAGCAGACCGATCAGGGGCGGTAGAGCTAATGAAAAACTGTTTTTT

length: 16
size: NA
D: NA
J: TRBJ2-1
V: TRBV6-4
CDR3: CASSDAGTQAYNEQFF
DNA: TGTGCCAGCAGTGACGCCGGGACGCAAGCCTACAATGAGCAGTTCTTC

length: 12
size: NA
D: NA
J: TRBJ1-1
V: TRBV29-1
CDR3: CSVPQRDTEAFF
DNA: TGCAGCGTTCCACAACGGGACACTGAAGCTTTCTTT

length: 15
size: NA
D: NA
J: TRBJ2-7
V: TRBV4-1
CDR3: CASSQGGQLTYEQYF
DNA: TGCGCCAGCAGCCAAGGGGGTCAGTTGACCTACGAGCAGTACTTC

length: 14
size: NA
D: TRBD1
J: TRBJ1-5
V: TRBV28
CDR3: CASRRDSFNQPQHF
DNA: TGTGCCAGCAGGAGGGACAGCTTCAATCAGCCCCAGCATTTT

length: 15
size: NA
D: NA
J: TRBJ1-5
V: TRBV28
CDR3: CASRRGQNGNQPQHF
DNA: TGTGCCAGCAGAAGAGGCCAGAACGGCAATCAGCCCCAGCATTTT

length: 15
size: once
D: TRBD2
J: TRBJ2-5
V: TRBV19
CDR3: CASSFGGSLQETQYF
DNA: TGTGCCAGTAGTTTCGGGGGGTCGCTCCAAGAGACCCAGTACTTC

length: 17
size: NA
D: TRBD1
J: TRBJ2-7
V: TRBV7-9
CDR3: CASSLASGTGNSYEQYF
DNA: TGTGCCAGCAGCTTAGCGAGTGGGACAGGGAACTCCTACGAGCAGTACTTC

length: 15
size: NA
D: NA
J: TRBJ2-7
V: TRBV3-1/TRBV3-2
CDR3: CASSQGDKQSYEQYF
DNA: TGTGCCAGCAGCCAAGGGGACAAACAGTCGTACGAGCAGTACTTC

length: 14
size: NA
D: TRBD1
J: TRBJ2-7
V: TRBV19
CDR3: CASSARDRGGEQYF
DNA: TGTGCCAGTAGTGCCAGGGACAGGGGCGGCGAGCAGTACTTC

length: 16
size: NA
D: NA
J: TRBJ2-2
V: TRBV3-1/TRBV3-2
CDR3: CASSLASTRATGELFF
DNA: TGTGCCAGCAGCCTCGCATCCACTAGGGCTACCGGGGAGCTGTTTTTT

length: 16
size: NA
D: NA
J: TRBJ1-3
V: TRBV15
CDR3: CATSRAEASSGNTIYF
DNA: TGTGCCACCAGCAGAGCCGAGGCCTCCTCTGGAAACACCATATATTTT

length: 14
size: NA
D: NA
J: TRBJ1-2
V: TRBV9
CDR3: CASSPSGGSYGYTF
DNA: TGTGCCAGCAGCCCTTCTGGGGGCAGCTATGGCTACACCTTC

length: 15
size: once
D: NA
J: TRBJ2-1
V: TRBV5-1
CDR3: CASSSIGRGYNEQFF
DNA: TGCGCCAGCAGCTCCATTGGGCGGGGATACAATGAGCAGTTCTTC

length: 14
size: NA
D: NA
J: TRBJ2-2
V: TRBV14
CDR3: CASSLYTGPGELFF
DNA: TGTGCCAGCAGCCTATATACAGGGCCCGGGGAGCTGTTTTTT

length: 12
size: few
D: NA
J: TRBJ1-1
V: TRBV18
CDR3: CASSPVGFEAFF
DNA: TGTGCCAGCTCACCCGTGGGTTTTGAAGCTTTCTTT

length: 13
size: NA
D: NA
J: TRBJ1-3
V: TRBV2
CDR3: CASMGTSGNTIYF
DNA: TGTGCCAGCATGGGGACCTCTGGAAACACCATATATTTT

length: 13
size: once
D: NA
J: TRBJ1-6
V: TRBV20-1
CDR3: CSASSGTNSPLHF
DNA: TGCAGTGCTAGTTCCGGGACCAATTCACCCCTCCACTTT

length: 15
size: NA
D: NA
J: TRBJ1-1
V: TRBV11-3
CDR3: CASRREAGKTTEAFF
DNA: TGTGCCAGCAGACGAGAGGCAGGGAAGACCACTGAAGCTTTCTTT

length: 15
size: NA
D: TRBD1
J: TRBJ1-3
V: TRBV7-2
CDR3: CASSVGQGSGNTIYF
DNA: TGTGCCAGCAGCGTGGGACAGGGCTCTGGAAACACCATATATTTT

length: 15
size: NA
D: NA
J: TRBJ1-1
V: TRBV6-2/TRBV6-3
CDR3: CASSPPGAGQTEAFF
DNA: TGTGCCAGCAGTCCCCCAGGGGCAGGGCAGACTGAAGCTTTCTTT

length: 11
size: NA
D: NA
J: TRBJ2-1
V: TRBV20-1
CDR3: CSASRPPWGFF
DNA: TGCAGTGCGAGCAGGCCCCCGTGGGGGTTCTTC

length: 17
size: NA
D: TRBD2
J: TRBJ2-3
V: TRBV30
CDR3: CAWSVRDGRPTTDTQYF
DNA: TGTGCCTGGAGTGTACGGGACGGGAGGCCCACCACAGATACGCAGTATTTT